This T cell receptor beta chain was sequenced for a study of T cells in narcolepsy (dated by TCRdb to 2016 to 2019). Study-level background: The study enrolled patients with narcolepsy type 1 or type 2 (NT1, NT2) together with healthy control donors. The study sought autoreactive T cells targeting hypocretin neuron self-antigens (hypocretin, TRIB2) in narcolepsy patients, using TCR Vbeta sequencing to track clonotypes in blood and CSF.

Library generation was performed with the immunoSEQ multiplex PCR assay. This is the immuneACCESS table as TCRdb keeps it, with only in-frame sequences that have V and J called. A part of the clones is gone; compared with another copy, unresolved V genes explain less than half, and the rest is unexplained. The sample table shows under 8,500 clones, and 61% are seen once. Of the sample, about a fifth falls within the top ten clones. For TCR Vbeta sequencing and comparison with CSF CD8+ T cells, memory CD8+ T cells were sorted ex vivo from patient blood. What the authors observed across the whole study: Plots that compared CSF and blood CD4+ T cell clonotypes from the same patient highlighted HCRT-specific and TRIB2-specific autoreactive clonotypes. Autoreactive clonotypes were reported to be detected serially in the blood of the same patients and of different patients, but not in the blood of healthy controls.

In regard to this clone: Its target antigen remains unknown. Base qualities are not provided; no much larger clone lies one nucleotide away.

The CDR3 contains 12 residues, cysteine and phenylalanine counted. The only DNA kept is the CDR3, 36 bases in frame from the first base. Relative to germline, V is 1 base shorter and J is 6 bases shorter, with 6 bases between their ends. Sequences SEHNR (CDR1) and FQNEAQ (CDR2) are obtained from the germline V gene (reference sequence). The receptor chain draws on TRBV7-9 and TRBJ1-2, and possibly TRBD1, on 5 matching bases. Material for sequencing was CD45RA- memory CD8+ T cells from PBMCs. Reading the label with the study, this specimen's cell subset or site is: memory T cells sorted ex vivo from peripheral blood. This TCR was sampled from a human donor with narcolepsy. The nucleotides read TGTGCCAGCAGCTTAGGGGGCCATGGCTACACCTTC. The encoded protein is CASSLGGHGYTF.